Below are 32 T cell receptor beta chains sequenced from a single sample in a study of T cells in Graves' hyperthyroidism and ophthalmopathy. Amplification of TCR beta CDR3 regions was performed using RNA transcripts as template. First-round RT-PCR with HTBI primers amplified the TCR CDR3 region. MiXCR, applied by TCRdb to the multiplex PCR reads, yields one record per CDR3 protein. The profile shows some 360,000 distinct CDR3 sequences, roughly 18% of them singletons. The sequencing sample was made of blood. The receptors were sampled from a woman in her thirties or forties with Graves' ophthalmopathy.

This clonotype was observed at least ten times. The chain combines TRBV2 with TRBJ2-5, with 7 bases fitting TRBD2. Germline V CDR1 and CDR2: SNHLY, FYNNEI. The CDR3 has 15 residues. Unmatched junction bases numbered 4, after V lost 2 bases and J lost 1 base. This CDR3 reads CASSEWIAGQETQYF. The CDR3 coding sequence is TGTGCCAGCAGTGAATGGATAGCGGGCCAAGAGACCCAGTACTTC.

This clonotype appeared many times. The chain has TRBV12-3 or TRBV12-4 and TRBJ1-3; 7 bases are shared with TRBD1. J gave up 3 bases and V 3 bases, and 5 bases lay outside the gene matches. This CDR3 comprises 15 residues. The CDR3 here is CASSFRGDDGNTIYF. The CDR3 DNA reads as TGTGCCAGCAGTTTCAGGGGGGATGATGGAAACACCATATATTTT.

This clonotype has only one observation. The chain recombines TRBV28 with TRBJ2-7; 9 positions match TRBD2. Germline lookup yields CDR1 MDHEN and CDR2 SYDVKM. The CDR3 runs to 15 residues. Trimming cost V 5 bases and J 4 bases; bases outside gene matches: 9. The CDR3 loop is CASSHIAGVTYEQYF. As DNA, the CDR3 is TGTGCCAGCAGTCATATAGCGGGAGTCACTTACGAGCAGTACTTC.

Many counts were recorded for this clonotype. The gene calls are TRBV9 and TRBJ2-6; D remains unclear. Per germline, CDR1 SGDLS and CDR2 YYNGEE. Trimming took 0 bases from V and 0 from J, leaving 7 bases between them. This CDR3 comprises 16 residues. The CDR3 bases are TGTGCCAGCAGCGTAGGACGGACCTCTGGGGCCAACGTCCTGACTTTC. It encodes CASSVGRTSGANVLTF.

This clonotype was counted ten times or more. Written as DNA, the CDR3 is TGTGCCAGCAGTTATACTAGCGGGAGCTCCTACGAGCAGTACTTC. Its protein product is CASSYTSGSSYEQYF. The chain recombines TRBV6-5 with TRBJ2-7, with TRBD2 matching 11 bases. V was pared by 3 bases and J by 0 bases, with 1 base of the junction left unmatched. Germline V CDR1 and CDR2: MNHEY, SVGAGI. The CDR3 covers 15 residues.

This clonotype was observed at least ten times. The chain carries TRBV6-2 or TRBV6-3 and TRBJ1-1, with D maybe TRBD1 (5 bases). The V end lost 3 bases, the J end lost 1 base, and 9 bases lay between the germline ends. Germline V gene data show CDR1 as MNHEY and CDR2 as SVGEGT. The CDR3 consists of 14 residues. The CDR3 reads CASSYGGRNTEAFF. The CDR3 nucleotides read TGTGCCAGCAGTTATGGGGGACGGAACACTGAAGCTTTCTTT.

This clonotype was detected only a few times. The V call is TRBV20-1, the J call TRBJ2-1, with D perhaps TRBD1 or TRBD2 (6 bases each). Germline V gene data show CDR1 as DFQATT and CDR2 as SNEGSKA (reference sequence). The ends were cut back, 6 bases at V and 6 bases at J, with 12 bases in the middle. CDR3 length equals 12 residues. The CDR3 here is CSASRGPNEQFF. CDR3 nucleotides: TGCAGTGCCTCCCGGGGGCCCAATGAGCAGTTCTTC.

Ten or more counts support this clonotype. J is TRBJ1-2 and V is TRBV11-2, with D possibly being TRBD1 (5 bases). Germline V gives CDR1 SGHAT, CDR2 FQNNGV. This CDR3 contains 14 residues. With 4 bases removed from V and 2 bases from J, the gap between germline ends came to 11 bases. CDR3 coding DNA: TGTGCCAGCAGCTCGTCGACAGTCAACTATGGCTACACCTTC. Residues: CASSSSTVNYGYTF.

The table lists this clonotype with many counts. The chain recombines TRBV12-3 or TRBV12-4 with TRBJ2-2; TRBD1 matches 12 bases. V gave up 3 bases and J gave up 2 bases; unmatched junction bases: 4. There are 17 residues in the CDR3. The CDR3 sequence: CASSFGTGGANTGELFF. DNA of the CDR3: TGTGCCAGCAGTTTCGGGACAGGGGGCGCAAACACCGGGGAGCTGTTTTTT.

This clonotype came up many times. V gene TRBV6-5 combines with J gene TRBJ1-2, with D unresolved. The CDR3 extends over 11 amino acids. The V end lost 8 bases, the J end lost 8 bases, and 12 bases lay between the germline ends. CDR1 is MNHEY, CDR2 SVGAGI, per germline. The CDR3: CASGGVGGYTF. The CDR3 nucleotides are TGTGCCAGCGGCGGAGTGGGCGGCTACACCTTC.

This clonotype has a count of ten or more. The gene calls are TRBV6-1 and TRBJ1-5; possibly TRBD1 for D (5 bases). CDR1 is MNHNS, CDR2 SASEGT, per germline. This CDR3 contains 17 residues. V was trimmed by 1 base and J by 5 bases, leaving 18 bases between them. CDR3 DNA sequence: TGTGCCAGCAGTGAAGTTTGGGGCAGGGAATCTCATCAGCCCCAGCATTTT. Protein sequence: CASSEVWGRESHQPQHF.

This clonotype was observed at least ten times. The V gene is TRBV11-2, the J gene TRBJ2-5, with TRBD1 matching 9 bases. The V gene end was trimmed by 5 bases and the J gene end by 3 bases; junction bases not matched to a gene: 7. The CDR3 extends over 15 amino acids. Germline V CDR1 and CDR2: SGHAT, FQNNGV. CDR3 sequence: CASSPHTGGEETQYF. CDR3 bases: TGTGCCAGCAGCCCCCACACAGGGGGCGAAGAGACCCAGTACTTC.

This clonotype has at least ten counts. The chain has TRBV29-1 and TRBJ2-7, with D possibly matching TRBD1 (5 bases). Germline V lookup: CDR1 SQVTM, CDR2 ANQGSEA. CDR3 length: 12 amino acids. Trimming cost V 7 bases and J 2 bases, with 12 bases left between them. In nucleotides, the CDR3 is TGCAGCGGGGGCGGTACCACCTACGAGCAGTACTTC. As protein: CSGGGTTYEQYF.

The CDR3 coding sequence is TGCGCCAGCAGCCAACAGCGGGGGATTGCAAACATTCAGTACTTC. Amino acids: CASSQQRGIANIQYF. This chain joins TRBV4-3 and TRBJ2-4, with 8 bases aligning to TRBD2. This CDR3 region has 15 residues. J lost 6 bases, V lost 2 bases, and 6 bases had no gene match. Germline lookup yields CDR1 LGHNA and CDR2 YSLEER.

In this sample, this clonotype turned up many times. The V gene is TRBV29-1, the J gene TRBJ2-2, with D maybe TRBD1 (6 bases). The CDR3 is made up of 13 amino acids. V was clipped by 5 bases and J by 2 bases, with 9 bases between them. Germline CDR1 and CDR2: SQVTM and ANQGSEA. CDR3 nucleotide sequence: TGCAGCGTTCAGGGGACCAACACCGGGGAGCTGTTTTTT. It encodes CSVQGTNTGELFF.

This clonotype was detected many times. J is TRBJ1-5 and V is TRBV15, with TRBD1 matching over 8 bases. Germline V gene sequence: CDR1 LNHNV, CDR2 YYDKDF (reference sequence). The CDR3 spans 14 residues. J gave up 6 bases and V 3 bases, and 4 bases lay outside the gene matches. The DNA for the CDR3 is TGTGCCACCAGCAGCCGGGACAGGCTTCAGCCCCAGCATTTT. It encodes CATSSRDRLQPQHF.

The chain recombines TRBV4-3 with TRBJ2-7; tentatively, D is TRBD2 (6 bases). Trimming stripped 0 bases from V and 5 bases from J, with 20 bases between. This CDR3 comprises 17 residues. The germline V gene has CDR1 LGHNA and CDR2 YSLEER. CDR3 DNA: TGCGCCAGCAGCCAAGAGTTTTTGGGGCGGGGCACGGACGAGCAGTACTTC. This sequence encodes CASSQEFLGRGTDEQYF.

This clonotype was seen repeatedly, ten times or more. The gene calls are TRBV10-2 and TRBJ2-2; perhaps TRBD2 as D (5 bases). V gave up 6 bases and J gave up 5 bases, with 16 bases separating them. This CDR3 has 15 residues. From germline, CDR1 is WSHSY and CDR2 SAAADI. The CDR3 reads CASRTNSTRTGELFF. The CDR3 coding sequence is TGCGCCAGCAGGACGAACTCTACTAGGACCGGGGAGCTGTTTTTT.

Ten or more counts support this clonotype. The chain uses TRBV12-3 or TRBV12-4 and TRBJ2-4; the D is unclear. V was cut by 2 bases and J by 3 bases, with 8 bases left in between. The CDR3 is 14 residues long. CDR3 DNA sequence: TGTGCCAGCAGTTTAAGTCTAGGCAAAAACATTCAGTACTTC. It yields the protein CASSLSLGKNIQYF.

This clonotype was seen repeatedly, ten times or more. V gene TRBV5-1 combines with J gene TRBJ2-2; the D call may be TRBD1 or TRBD2 (5 bases each). Looked up from germline, CDR1 is SGHRS and CDR2 is YFSETQ. This CDR3 contains 15 residues. V was shortened by 5 bases and J by 4 bases, with 15 bases between the two germline ends. The CDR3 loop reads CASRLGTATTGELFF. CDR3 nucleotides: TGCGCCAGCAGGCTAGGGACCGCAACCACCGGGGAGCTGTTTTTT. Full variable domain (missing parts from reference TRBV5-1 and TRBJ2-2): KAGVTQTPRYLIKTRGQQVTLSCSPISGHRSVSWYQQTPGQGLQFLFEYFSETQRNKGNFPGRFSGRQFSNSRSEMNVSTLELGDSALYLCASRLGTATTGELFFGEGSRLTVL.

The rearrangement uses TRBV12-3 or TRBV12-4 and TRBJ1-2; D is uncertain. The ends were cut back, 1 base at V and 3 bases at J, with 6 bases in the middle. The length of the CDR3 is 13 residues. The CDR3 DNA reads TGTGCCAGCAGTTTAGGTACATACTATGGCTACACCTTC. This codes for CASSLGTYYGYTF.

This clonotype was detected ten times or more. The chain uses TRBV11-2 and TRBJ1-2; D is perhaps TRBD1 (6 bases). V lost 5 bases and J 8 bases, leaving 21 bases between the germline ends. The CDR3 sequence is 15 residues long. Germline loops: CDR1 SGHAT, CDR2 FQNNGV. The CDR3 DNA reads TGTGCCAGCAGCCCCAACGGGGGGGGCCCGGGAGGCTACACCTTC. It yields the protein CASSPNGGGPGGYTF. Complete variable domain (other parts from reference TRBV11-2 and TRBJ1-2): EAGVAQSPRYKIIEKRQSVAFWCNPISGHATLYWYQQILGQGPKLLIQFQNNGVVDDSQLPKDRFSAERLKGVDSTLKIQPAKLEDSAVYLCASSPNGGGPGGYTFGSGTRLTVV.

This clonotype was picked up a small number of times. An end of the junction differs from the germline gene, which may be a read error. V gene TRBV12-3 or TRBV12-4 combines with J gene TRBJ1-2; a possible D gene is TRBD1 (5 bases). The CDR3 loop spans 15 amino acids. CDR3 amino acids: CASSRRQTASYGYNF. In DNA form, the CDR3 reads TGTGCCAGCAGCCGCCGACAGACAGCGTCCTATGGCTACAACTTC.

The V gene is TRBV18, the J gene TRBJ1-2, with D unclear. Between the trimmed V and J ends, which lost 3 bases and 4 bases, there was a span of 12 bases. The CDR3 is 14 amino acids. Germline CDR1 reads KGHSH; CDR2 reads LQKENI. CDR3 amino acids: CASSPQDSGYGYTF. CDR3 coding DNA: TGTGCCAGCTCACCTCAGGACTCAGGCTATGGCTACACCTTC.

The chain couples TRBV6-1 to TRBJ2-7; D assignment may be TRBD1 or TRBD2 (7 bases each). Trimming stripped 1 base from V and 0 bases from J, with 13 bases between. CDR1 and CDR2 from the germline V gene are MNHNS and SASEGT. The CDR3 is made up of 16 amino acids. CDR3 region: CASSEGEGQYSYEQYF. CDR3 nucleotide sequence: TGTGCCAGCAGTGAAGGGGAGGGACAGTACTCCTACGAGCAGTACTTC.

At least ten counts were recorded for this clonotype. J is TRBJ2-4 and V is TRBV7-2, with D possibly TRBD2 on 6 matching bases. The germline V and J ends were trimmed by 6 bases and 7 bases, with 13 bases remaining between them. Per germline, CDR1 SGHTA and CDR2 FQGNSA. The CDR3 runs to 13 residues. In DNA form, the CDR3 reads TGTGCCAGCAGTCTGACGGGGAGGAACATTCAGTACTTC. It translates to CASSLTGRNIQYF.

This clonotype was counted ten times or more. The chain uses TRBV29-1 and TRBJ2-7, with unresolved D. V shed 7 bases and J shed 5 bases, with 15 bases lying between them. Germline-derived CDR1 and CDR2 are SQVTM and ANQGSEA. This CDR3 spans 12 amino acids. CDR3 region: CSAAPQGNEQYF. In nucleotides, the CDR3 is TGCAGCGCCGCCCCCCAAGGGAACGAGCAGTACTTC.

Ten or more counts support this clonotype. J is TRBJ1-2 and V is TRBV29-1, with a tentative D call TRBD1 (6 bases). V gave up 5 bases and J gave up 5 bases, with 21 bases separating them. Looked up from germline, CDR1 is SQVTM and CDR2 is ANQGSEA. The CDR3 is 15 amino acids. The CDR3 region is CSVTEPKAGQYGYTF. CDR3 DNA sequence: TGCAGCGTTACTGAGCCAAAGGCCGGACAGTATGGCTACACCTTC.

This clonotype has at least ten counts. Likely a read error: the CDR3 ends without its conserved phenylalanine or tryptophan. The V call is TRBV28, the J call TRBJ1-5; 7 bases are shared with TRBD1. V lost 2 bases and J lost 5; bases outside the gene matches: 3. The CDR3 consists of 14 residues. The germline V gene has CDR1 MDHEN and CDR2 SYDVKM. The CDR3 is CASSLKDRYQPQHL. Here the CDR3 DNA reads TGTGCCAGCAGTTTAAAGGACAGGTATCAGCCCCAGCATCTT.

This clonotype was recorded a few times. This chain uses TRBV12-3 or TRBV12-4 with TRBJ1-2, with D hard to call. The CDR3 extends over 13 amino acids. Trimming left V 2 bases short and J 4 bases short, with 8 bases between. As DNA, the CDR3 is TGTGCCAGCAGTTTATTCCGGTCCTATGGCTACACCTTC. Protein product: CASSLFRSYGYTF.

This clonotype was counted many times. The chain links TRBV18 to TRBJ1-5; TRBD1 matches at 7 bases. CDR1 KGHSH and CDR2 LQKENI come from the germline V gene. Trimming removed 3 bases from V and 7 bases from J; junction bases left unmatched: 6. The CDR3 sequence is 14 residues long. The CDR3 nucleotides read TGTGCCAGCTCACCCGCGACAGGGAACCAGCCCCAGCATTTT. This encodes CASSPATGNQPQHF. Supplemented by reference TRBV18 and TRBJ1-5, the full variable domain reads NAGVMQNPRHLVRRRGQEARLRCSPMKGHSHVYWYRQLPEEGLKFMVYLQKENIIDESGMPKERFSAEFPKEGPSILRIQQVVRGDSAAYFCASSPATGNQPQHFGDGTRLSIL.

There are many counts of this clonotype. This chain joins TRBV11-2 and TRBJ1-2; TRBD1 agrees at 9 bases. The CDR3 has 14 residues. The J segment lost 7 bases and the V segment lost 4 bases, leaving 7 bases of the junction unmatched. CDR1 is SGHAT, CDR2 FQNNGV, per germline. The CDR3 region is CASSSTQGAAGYTF. DNA of the CDR3: TGTGCCAGCAGCTCAACACAGGGGGCTGCTGGCTACACCTTC.